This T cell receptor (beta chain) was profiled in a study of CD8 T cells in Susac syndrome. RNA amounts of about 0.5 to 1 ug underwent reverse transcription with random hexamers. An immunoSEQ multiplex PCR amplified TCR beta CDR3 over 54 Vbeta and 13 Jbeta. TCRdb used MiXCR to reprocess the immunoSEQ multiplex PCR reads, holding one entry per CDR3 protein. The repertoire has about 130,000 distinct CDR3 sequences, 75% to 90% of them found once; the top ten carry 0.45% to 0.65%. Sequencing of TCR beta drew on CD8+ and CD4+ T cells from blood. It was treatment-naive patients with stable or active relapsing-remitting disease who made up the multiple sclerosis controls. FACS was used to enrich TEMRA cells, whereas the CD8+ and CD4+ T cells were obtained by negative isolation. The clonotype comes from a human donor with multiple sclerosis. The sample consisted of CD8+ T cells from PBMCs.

The DNA for the CDR3 is TGTGCCAGCAGTGAAGTAGGGGCAGGGATGAACACTGAAGCTTTCTTT. Its translation: CASSEVGAGMNTEAFF. The chain has TRBV25-1 and TRBJ1-1, with D possibly being TRBD1 (5 bases). Germline values: CDR1 MGHDK, CDR2 SYGVNS. The germline V and J ends were trimmed by 2 bases and 0 bases, with 13 bases remaining between them. This CDR3 region has 16 residues.